The 21 T cell receptor beta chains in this list originate from one sample, sequenced in a study of shared clonotypes between healthy human individuals. Assay used: immunoSEQ multiplex PCR; TCRdb lists only in-frame clones, some missing. The data hold more than 2,000,000 clones, with 85% to 95% observed a single time. The sequencing sample was made of naive CD4+ T cells from PBMCs. Subset noted: CD45RA+ positively selected. The receptors were gathered from a young man in good health. Some clones in this sample may be carry-over from other donors' samples.

This chain joins TRBV28 and TRBJ2-5; TRBD1 is a possible D gene (6 bases). The CDR3 totals 15 residues. Germline V CDR1 and CDR2: MDHEN, SYDVKM. Between the trimmed V and J ends, which lost 3 bases and 5 bases, there was a span of 16 bases. Here the CDR3 DNA reads TGTGCCAGCAGTTTGGGGGCCCGACGTTCGGAGACCCAGTACTTC. Its protein product is CASSLGARRSETQYF.

The V and J genes are TRBV27 and TRBJ2-5; 10 bases agree with TRBD2. The germline V gene encodes CDR1 MNHEY and CDR2 SMNVEV (reference sequence). This CDR3 has 15 amino acids. Trimming at V came to 2 bases and at J to 6 bases, leaving 6 bases not matched to a gene. The DNA for the CDR3 is TGTGCCAGCAGTTTAGTTCTAGCGGGAGTGCAGACCCAGTACTTC. Protein: CASSLVLAGVQTQYF.

V gene TRBV6-6 combines with J gene TRBJ2-3, with TRBD2 identical over 11 bases. V lost 7 bases to trimming and J lost 6 bases; unmatched junction nucleotides: 9. The CDR3 is 15 residues long. Germline assignment: CDR1 MNHNY and CDR2 SVGAGI (reference sequence). DNA for the CDR3: TGTGCCAGCACTCTACTAGCGGGAGTCGGGGATACGCAGTATTTT. It translates to CASTLLAGVGDTQYF.

V gene TRBV11-2 combines with J gene TRBJ2-5; 7 bases map to TRBD2. V lost 6 bases and J lost 2; bases outside the gene matches: 12. This CDR3 contains 16 residues. Germline-derived CDR1 and CDR2 are SGHAT and FQNNGV. DNA of the CDR3: TGTGCCAGCAGTTCAGGTCGGCAGGGAGGGCAAGAGACCCAGTACTTC. This gives the protein CASSSGRQGGQETQYF.

The V gene is TRBV2, the J gene TRBJ1-5, with D hard to call. Germline lookup yields CDR1 SNHLY and CDR2 FYNNEI. The CDR3 is made up of 15 amino acids. Trimming cost V 0 bases and J 2 bases, with 8 bases left between them. The DNA for the CDR3 is TGTGCCAGCAGTGAAGCCCTGGGCCGCAATCAGCCCCAGCATTTT. Translation: CASSEALGRNQPQHF.

The chain uses TRBV4-3 and TRBJ2-6; maybe TRBD2 (6 bases). The CDR3 runs 17 residues. In germline, CDR1 is LGHNA, CDR2 YSLEER. The germline V and J ends were trimmed by 1 base and 2 bases, with 12 bases remaining between them. CDR3 DNA sequence: TGCGCCAGCAGCCAAGGTACAGGAGGGGCTGGGGCCAACGTCCTGACTTTC. Its protein is CASSQGTGGAGANVLTF.

The rearrangement uses TRBV5-4 and TRBJ2-1, with D unclear. Trimming pared 0 bases from V and 0 bases from J, leaving 10 bases between. Germline CDR1 reads SGHNT; CDR2 reads YYREEE (reference sequence). The CDR3 loop spans 16 amino acids. The CDR3 nucleotides are TGTGCCAGCAGCTTGGGGGCCAGGAGCTCCTACAATGAGCAGTTCTTC. It specifies CASSLGARSSYNEQFF.

J is TRBJ2-2 and V is TRBV10-3; unclear D gene. Germline V lookup: CDR1 ENHRY, CDR2 SYGVKD. Trimming left V 2 bases short and J 4 bases short, with 8 bases between. The CDR3 extends over 14 amino acids. CDR3 sequence reads: CAISEGLTTGELFF. The CDR3 DNA follows: TGTGCCATCAGTGAGGGTCTCACCACCGGGGAGCTGTTTTTT.

The V and J genes are TRBV4-3 and TRBJ2-1; the D gene is possibly TRBD1 (6 bases). This CDR3 has 12 residues. Germline lookup yields CDR1 LGHNA and CDR2 YSLEER. V lost 1 base, J lost 10 bases, and 8 bases lay in between. CDR3 in amino acids: CASSQGQGEQFF. The CDR3 region has the DNA TGCGCCAGCAGCCAAGGCCAGGGGGAGCAGTTCTTC.

Only one count was recorded for this clone. V usage is TRBV15 and J usage is TRBJ2-7; 7 bases match TRBD1. V dropped 5 bases and J dropped 4; count of bases not matched to a gene: 17. Germline CDR1 LNHNV, CDR2 YYDKDF (reference sequence). The CDR3 contains 17 residues. This CDR3 reads CATSGIRHDRVVYEQYF. The CDR3 nucleotides are TGTGCCACCAGCGGCATACGTCATGACAGGGTGGTTTACGAGCAGTACTTC.

The chain joins TRBV5-4 to TRBJ2-6; D may be TRBD1 (6 bases). Trimming pared 4 bases from V and 0 bases from J, leaving 14 bases between. The germline CDR1 and CDR2 sequences are SGHNT and YYREEE (reference sequence). The CDR3 sequence is 17 residues long. CDR3 in DNA: TGTGCCAGCAGCCCCCCGAGGGGGTCCTCTGGGGCCAACGTCCTGACTTTC. It yields the protein CASSPPRGSSGANVLTF.

V and J are TRBV5-1 and TRBJ2-1; 8 bases are a match to TRBD1. Germline trimming cut 3 bases from V and 7 bases from J; bases unmatched to any gene: 12. Looked up from germline, CDR1 is SGHRS and CDR2 is YFSETQ. The CDR3 is 16 residues long. The CDR3: CASSYYRDRKINEQFF. As DNA, the CDR3 is TGCGCCAGCAGCTATTACCGGGACAGGAAAATTAATGAGCAGTTCTTC.

The chain links TRBV9 to TRBJ2-1; 7 nucleotides agree with TRBD2. The V and J ends lost 2 bases and 4 bases, in that order; junction bases with no gene match: 9. This CDR3 is built from 16 residues. In germline, CDR1 is SGDLS, CDR2 YYNGEE. CDR3 nucleotide sequence: TGTGCCAGCAGCGTTACGAGCGGGATGGGGTACAATGAGCAGTTCTTC. It specifies CASSVTSGMGYNEQFF.

The chain combines TRBV5-4 with TRBJ1-2, with unresolved D. From germline, CDR1 is SGHNT and CDR2 YYREEE (reference sequence). Trimming took off 4 bases at V and 0 bases at J, with 7 bases between the two ends. The CDR3 runs to 13 residues. CDR3: CASSPGPNYGYTF. DNA of the CDR3: TGTGCCAGCAGCCCGGGCCCTAACTATGGCTACACCTTC. Looking up the rest from reference TRBV5-4 and TRBJ1-2 gives the full variable domain: ETGVTQSPTHLIKTRGQQVTLRCSSQSGHNTVSWYQQALGQGPQFIFQYYREEENGRGNFPPRFSGLQFPNYSSELNVNALELDDSALYLCASSPGPNYGYTFGSGTRLTVV.

The chain has TRBV7-9 and TRBJ2-4; D might be TRBD1 or TRBD2, each matching 7 bases. CDR1 and CDR2 from the germline V gene are SEHNR and FQNEAQ (reference sequence). The V gene lost 5 bases and the J gene lost 7 bases, with 18 bases spanning the gap. This CDR3 is built from 15 residues. The CDR3 DNA follows: TGTGCCAGCAGCCTTTCCGACAGGGAGGGCAACATTCAGTACTTC. Its translation: CASSLSDREGNIQYF.

The rearrangement uses TRBV2 and TRBJ2-5, with D perhaps TRBD2 (6 bases). Trimming pared 6 bases from V and 1 base from J, leaving 12 bases between. CDR3 length equals 14 residues. Germline V gene sequence: CDR1 SNHLY, CDR2 FYNNEI. CDR3 residues: CASSRDWTQETQYF. Here the CDR3 DNA reads TGTGCCAGCAGCCGGGACTGGACCCAAGAGACCCAGTACTTC.

The rearrangement links TRBV28 to TRBJ1-4, with unresolved D. The germline V gene has CDR1 MDHEN and CDR2 SYDVKM. The V and J ends lost 3 bases and 4 bases respectively, with 15 bases between them. The CDR3 spans 16 residues. The DNA of the CDR3 is TGTGCCAGCAGTTTCAGGAGGAGGAGGATTAATGAAAAACTGTTTTTT. This translates into CASSFRRRRINEKLFF.

The J gene is TRBJ1-4, the V gene TRBV28, with unresolved D. V lost 5 bases to trimming and J lost 7 bases, with 14 bases between them. Germline V CDR1 and CDR2: MDHEN, SYDVKM. This CDR3 contains 14 residues. CDR3 bases: TGTGCCAGCAGTGTACGATGGGTGGGTGAAAAACTGTTTTTT. Amino acid sequence: CASSVRWVGEKLFF.

The V and J genes are TRBV28 and TRBJ2-1, with 10 positions matching TRBD2. Trimming at V came to 4 bases and at J to 8 bases, leaving 11 bases not matched to a gene. CDR3 length: 16 residues. The germline CDR1 and CDR2 sequences are MDHEN and SYDVKM. The CDR3 DNA is TGTGCCAGCAGTTCCCAAAGCGGGAGGGCCTTCGATGAGCAGTTCTTC. Encoded protein: CASSSQSGRAFDEQFF.

The V call is TRBV7-9, the J call TRBJ1-1; D is possibly TRBD1 (5 bases). The CDR3 spans 15 residues. The V and J ends lost 5 bases and 0 bases respectively, with 13 bases between them. CDR1 SEHNR and CDR2 FQNEAQ come from the germline V gene (reference sequence). DNA of the CDR3: TGTGCCAGCAGCCGGACACAGGTGATGAACACTGAAGCTTTCTTT. Residues: CASSRTQVMNTEAFF. The complete variable domain, with remaining parts taken from reference TRBV7-9 and TRBJ1-1, reads DTGVSQNPRHKITKRGQNVTFRCDPISEHNRLYWYRQTLGQGPEFLTYFQNEAQLEKSRLLSDRFSAERPKGSFSTLEIQRTEQGDSAMYLCASSRTQVMNTEAFFGQGTRLTVV.

CDR3 protein: CASSPMGLPSYEQYF. CDR3 coding DNA: TGTGCCAGCAGCCCTATGGGACTACCCTCATACGAGCAGTACTTC. The chain carries TRBV9 and TRBJ2-7; TRBD2 matches at 7 bases. This CDR3 is built from 15 residues. Trimming removed 4 bases from V and 4 bases from J; junction bases left unmatched: 11. Germline V gene sequence: CDR1 SGDLS, CDR2 YYNGEE.